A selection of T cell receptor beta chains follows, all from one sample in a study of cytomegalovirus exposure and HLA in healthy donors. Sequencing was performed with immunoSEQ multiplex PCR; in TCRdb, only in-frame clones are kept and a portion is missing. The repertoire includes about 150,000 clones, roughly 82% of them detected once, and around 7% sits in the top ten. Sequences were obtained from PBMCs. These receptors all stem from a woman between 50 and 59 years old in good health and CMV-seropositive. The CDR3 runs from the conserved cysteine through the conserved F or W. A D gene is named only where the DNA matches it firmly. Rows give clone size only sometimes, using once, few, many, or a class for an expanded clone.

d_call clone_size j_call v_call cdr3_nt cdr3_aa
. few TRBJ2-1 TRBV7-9 TGTTCCAGCAGCAGCCTTTTCAATGAGCAGTTCTTC CSSSSLFNEQFF
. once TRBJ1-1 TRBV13 TGTGCCAGCAGCTTAGGCCAATACAGGGAAAATCTGAACACTGAAGCTTTCTTT CASSLGQYRENLNTEAFF
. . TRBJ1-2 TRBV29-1 TGCAGCGTTGAAGCTGACAGTAACTATGGCTACACCTTC CSVEADSNYGYTF
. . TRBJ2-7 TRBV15 TGTGCCACCACCGGGACACACCACTACGAGCAGTACTTC CATTGTHHYEQYF
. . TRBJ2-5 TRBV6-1 TGTGCCAGCAGTCCCGGACAGTTCCAAGAGACCCAGTACTTC CASSPGQFQETQYF
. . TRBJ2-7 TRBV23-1 TGCGCCAGCAGTTTCACCTTCACGGGACATAACTACGAGCAGTACTTC CASSFTFTGHNYEQYF
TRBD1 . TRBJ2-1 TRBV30 TGTGCCTGGAGTGTAAGGGACAGGGGGCGAGGGAATGAGCAGTTCTTC CAWSVRDRGRGNEQFF
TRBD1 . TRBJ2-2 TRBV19 TGTGCCAGTACGAGCAAGGGACAGGTAACCGGGGAGCTGTTTTTT CASTSKGQVTGELFF
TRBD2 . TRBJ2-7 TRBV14 TGTGCCAGCAGCCAAGCAGCGGGAGGGTCCTACGAGCAGTACTTC CASSQAAGGSYEQYF
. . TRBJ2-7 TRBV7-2 TGTGCCAGCAGCACCCGACATACCGGCGCGCAGTACTTC CASSTRHTGAQYF
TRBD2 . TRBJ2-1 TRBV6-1 TGTGCCAGCAGCTTTAGCGGGGGGGCGGATGAGCGGTTCTTC CASSFSGGADERFF
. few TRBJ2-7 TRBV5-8 TGTGCCAGCAGCTTGGCGGACATTATAACGCTAGAGCAGTACTTC CASSLADIITLEQYF
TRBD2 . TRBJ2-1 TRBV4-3 TGCGCCAGCAGCCAAGACGGGACTAGGGAAGACAATGAGCAGTTCTTC CASSQDGTREDNEQFF
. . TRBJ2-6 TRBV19 TGTGCCACGAAAGGGGTCTCTGGGGCCAACGTCCTGACTTTC CATKGVSGANVLTF
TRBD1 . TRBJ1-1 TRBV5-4 TGTGCCAGCAGCTTACAGGGGACTGAAGCTTTCTTT CASSLQGTEAFF
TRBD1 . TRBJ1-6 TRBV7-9 TGTGCCAGCAGTCATGGGACAGCCAATTCACCCCTCCACTTT CASSHGTANSPLHF
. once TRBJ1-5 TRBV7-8 TGTGCCAGCAGCTTAGGTACAACAGGGTTACAGCCCCAGCATTTT CASSLGTTGLQPQHF
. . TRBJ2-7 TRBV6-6 TGTGCCAGCAGTTACTCGGACAGCTACGAGCAGTACTTC CASSYSDSYEQYF
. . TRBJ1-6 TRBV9 TGTGCCAGCAGCTCCGTCCGGGACAACAGGAGGAATTCACCCCTCCACTTT CASSSVRDNRRNSPLHF
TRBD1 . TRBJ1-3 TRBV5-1 TGCGCCAGCAGCGGGGGGACAGGGGCTGGAAACACCATATATTTT CASSGGTGAGNTIYF
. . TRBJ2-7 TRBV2 TGTGCCACTAAACCAGACTCCACCGGCTCTCGGGAGCAGTACTTC CATKPDSTGSREQYF
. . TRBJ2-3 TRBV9 TGTGCCAGCAGCGTGCGCTTAAAGGGGGGGGCCGCGGATACGCAGTATTTT CASSVRLKGGAADTQYF
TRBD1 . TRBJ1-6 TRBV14 TGTGCCAGCAGCCAAGAAGGGACAGGGCCTAGATCACCCCTCCACTTT CASSQEGTGPRSPLHF
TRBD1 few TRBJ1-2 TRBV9 TGTGCCAGCAGCGTTGGACAGGGCAACTATGGCTACACCTTC CASSVGQGNYGYTF
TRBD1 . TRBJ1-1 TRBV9 TGTGCCAGCAGCGTAGGGGGACAGGGTGGCACTGAAGCTTTCTTT CASSVGGQGGTEAFF
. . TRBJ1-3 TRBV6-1 TGTGCCAGCAGTGCATCCACAGGGCAGGCTGGAAACACCATATATTTT CASSASTGQAGNTIYF
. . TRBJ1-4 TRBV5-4 TGTGCCAGCAGCTTAAAGGCCGGCAGGCCTGGGGAAAAACTGTTTTTT CASSLKAGRPGEKLFF
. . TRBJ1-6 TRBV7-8 TGTGCCAGCAGCTTAGGTCGGTCGCCCGGGAATTCACCCCTCCACTTT CASSLGRSPGNSPLHF
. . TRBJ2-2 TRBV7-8 TGTGCCAGCACCCCAGTAGGAGGCACCGGGGAGCTGTTTTTT CASTPVGGTGELFF
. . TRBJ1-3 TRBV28 TGTGCCAGCAGTGCGGGGGGAGTACAGGGAAACACCATATATTTT CASSAGGVQGNTIYF
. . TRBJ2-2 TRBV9 TGTGCCAGCAGTGGGGGGGCCCTTAACACCGGGGAGCTGTTTTTT CASSGGALNTGELFF
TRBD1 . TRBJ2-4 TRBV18 TGTGCCAGCTCACCAGGGGACAGGGTCGAAAACATTCAGTACTTC CASSPGDRVENIQYF
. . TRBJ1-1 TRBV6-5 TGTGCCAGCAGGTATAAGGGACAAGTGAACACTGAAGCTTTCTTT CASRYKGQVNTEAFF
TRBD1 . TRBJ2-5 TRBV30 TGTGCCTGGAGCCTACAGGGGCGGGAGACCCAGTACTTC CAWSLQGRETQYF
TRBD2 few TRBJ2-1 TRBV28 TGTGCCAGCAGTTTAGGCGGCGGGGGGTCCTACAATGAGCAGTTCTTC CASSLGGGGSYNEQFF
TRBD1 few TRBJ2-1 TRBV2 TGTGCCAGCAGTGAAGATGGGACAGGGTTCAATGAGCAGTTCTTC CASSEDGTGFNEQFF
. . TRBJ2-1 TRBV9 TGTGCCAGCAGCGTTGGGAGCGGCGGCAATGAGCAGTTCTTC CASSVGSGGNEQFF
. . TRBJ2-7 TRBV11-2 TGTGCCAGCAGCTTAGACACCAGATACGAGCAGTACTTC CASSLDTRYEQYF
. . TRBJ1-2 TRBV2 TGTGCCAGCAGTGAGGAAAACAGGTACTATGGCTACACCTTC CASSEENRYYGYTF
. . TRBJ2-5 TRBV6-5 TGTGCCAGCAGTTACGGGTACGAGGATCAAGAGACCCAGTACTTC CASSYGYEDQETQYF
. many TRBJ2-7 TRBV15 TGTGCCACCAGCAGTCCGGGTCTCAGGGGCTACGAGCAGTACTTC CATSSPGLRGYEQYF
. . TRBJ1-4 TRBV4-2 TGTGCCAGCAGCCAGGATCTTCGGGGAGGTAATGAAAAACTGTTTTTT CASSQDLRGGNEKLFF
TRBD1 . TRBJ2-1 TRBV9 TGTGCCAGCAGCGTAGGGGCAGGGGGCAATGAGCAGTTCTTC CASSVGAGGNEQFF
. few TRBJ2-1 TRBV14 TGTGCCAGCAGCCCAGTACCGGGGGAGCAGTTCTTC CASSPVPGEQFF
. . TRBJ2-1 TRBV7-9 TGTGCCAGCACCCCAGGCGGGCTCGACTATGAGCAGTTCTTC CASTPGGLDYEQFF
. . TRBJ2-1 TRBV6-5 TGTGCCAGCAGTTACTCGATTTTGCTAGCTGGTGAGCAGTTCTTC CASSYSILLAGEQFF
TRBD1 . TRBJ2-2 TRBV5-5 TGTGCCAGCAGCCCGATTCTTACAGGGGCGGACACCGGGGAGCTGTTTTTT CASSPILTGADTGELFF
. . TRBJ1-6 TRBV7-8 TGTGCCAGCAGCGTATACACAGCGGGCCAATCACCCCTCCACTTT CASSVYTAGQSPLHF
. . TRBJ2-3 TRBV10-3 TGTGCCGCTGGGCCCACTAGCACAGATACGCAGTATTTT CAAGPTSTDTQYF
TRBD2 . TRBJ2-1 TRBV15 TGTGCCACCAGCAGAGACATAGCGGGGGGGCCAGAGAATGAGCAGTTCTTC CATSRDIAGGPENEQFF
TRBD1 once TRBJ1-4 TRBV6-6 TGTGCCAGCAGAACCCTTCCGGGACAGAGGGATGAAAAACTGTTTTTT CASRTLPGQRDEKLFF
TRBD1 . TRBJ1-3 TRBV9 TGTGCCAGCAGCGCAAATCAGGGGGTCTCTGGAAACACCATATATTTT CASSANQGVSGNTIYF
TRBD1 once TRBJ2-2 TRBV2 TGTGCCAGCAGTAAACGACAGGGGGCTAGCACCGGGGAGCTGTTTTTT CASSKRQGASTGELFF
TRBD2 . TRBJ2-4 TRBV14 TGTGCCAGCAGCCTAGGTGGACTAGCGGGGGGGCCCGCCAAAAACATTCAGTACTTC CASSLGGLAGGPAKNIQYF
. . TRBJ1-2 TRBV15 TGTGCCACCAGCAGAGATTACGAGGGAAATGGCTACACCTTC CATSRDYEGNGYTF
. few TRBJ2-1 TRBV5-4 TGTGCCAGCAGCTTGGGCGGGGCCAGCTCCTACAATGAGCAGTTCTTC CASSLGGASSYNEQFF
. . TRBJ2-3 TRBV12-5 TGTGCTAGTGGTCCGGGGTCCCTCACAGATACGCAGTATTTT CASGPGSLTDTQYF